The clone carrying this TCR beta chain is deemed large. No antigen is known for it. The germline CDR1 and CDR2 sequences are SGDLS and YYNGEE. V was pared by 4 bases and J by 4 bases, with 10 bases between. CDR3 length: 13 amino acids. The record originates from a study of immune evolution from preneoplasia to lung adenocarcinoma. Study information: HLA loss of heterozygosity: under 7.5% AIS, about 15% MIA, more than 25% ADC, none AAH. Whole-study results and caveats: Later-stage lesions appeared to have more T cells, more diversity, less clonality. Top clone share appeared to fall from AAH through AIS, MIA, adenocarcinoma.

Nucleic acids came from premalignant or tumor cells enriched by macro-dissection. Sequenced by immunoSEQ multiplex PCR; TCRdb stores in-frame clones only, minus some. The data hold thousands of clones, with 79% observed a single time. The chain joins TRBV9 to TRBJ2-3, with a tentative D call TRBD1 (5 bases). Sequences were obtained from FFPE minimally invasive lung adenocarcinoma tissue. The sequence was obtained from a person aged 45-69 years with lung adenocarcinoma. The CDR3 loop reads CASSPMTADTQYF. The DNA of the CDR3 is TGTGCCAGCAGCCCAATGACAGCAGATACGCAGTATTTT.